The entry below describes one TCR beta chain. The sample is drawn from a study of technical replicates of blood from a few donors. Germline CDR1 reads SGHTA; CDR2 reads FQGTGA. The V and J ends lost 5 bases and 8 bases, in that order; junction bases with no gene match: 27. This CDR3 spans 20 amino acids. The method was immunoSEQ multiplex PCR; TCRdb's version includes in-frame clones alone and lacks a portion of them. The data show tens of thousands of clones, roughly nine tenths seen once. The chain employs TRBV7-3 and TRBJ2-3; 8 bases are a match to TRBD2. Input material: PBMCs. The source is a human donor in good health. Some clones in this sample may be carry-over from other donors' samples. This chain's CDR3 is CASSQFPSGGGRGRGGTQYF. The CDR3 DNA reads TGTGCCAGCAGCCAATTCCCTTCGGGTGGCGGGAGAGGTCGGGGGGGTACGCAGTATTTT.